These 11 T cell receptor beta chains came from one sample sequenced in a study of blood T cells in healthy people across ages. For the second PCR, which ran for roughly 6 to 12 cycles, a sample-barcoded 5' primer and a J-beta primer mix were used. TCRdb processed the 5' RACE reads anew with MiXCR; each CDR3 protein has one entry. The table shows about 1.1 million distinct CDR3 sequences, with under 40% occurring only once. The specimen was blood. The receptors here all came from a man in his late teens or twenties in good health.

As to this clonotype: Given a much more abundant clone one base away, this may be a read error. In nucleotides, the CDR3 is TGTGCCAGCAGCTTAGGAGCCAAAAAGACCCAGTACTTC. Translating gives CASSLGAKKTQYF. The gene calls are TRBV7-2 and TRBJ2-5; D gene ambiguous. The ends were cut back, 1 base at V and 6 bases at J, with 9 bases in the middle. Per the germline V gene, CDR1 is SGHTA and CDR2 is FQGNSA. This CDR3 has 13 amino acids.

V gene TRBV25-1 combines with J gene TRBJ2-1; D is possibly TRBD1 (5 bases). There are 14 residues in the CDR3. Trimming cost V 4 bases and J 6 bases, with 13 bases left between them. Germline CDR1 reads MGHDK; CDR2 reads SYGVNS. CDR3 loop: CASSVGSGFNEQFF. CDR3 DNA: TGTGCCAGCAGTGTTGGCTCAGGGTTCAATGAGCAGTTCTTC.

The rearrangement uses TRBV20-1 and TRBJ1-5; D might be TRBD1 (5 bases). The length of the CDR3 is 14 residues. Germline V CDR1 and CDR2: DFQATT, SNEGSKA (reference sequence). V was cut by 4 bases and J by 3 bases, with 13 bases left in between. The CDR3 sequence is CSAMGQEFNQPQHF. CDR3 bases: TGCAGTGCTATGGGGCAGGAGTTCAATCAGCCCCAGCATTTT.

V usage is TRBV7-7 and J usage is TRBJ2-3; TRBD2 is a possible D gene (6 bases). Germline CDR1 is SSHAT and CDR2 is FNYEAQ (reference sequence). This CDR3 comprises 16 residues. Trimming stripped 1 base from V and 2 bases from J, with 13 bases between. The DNA for the CDR3 is TGTGCCAGCAGCTTAGGGAGCGCTAGCGCCACAGATACGCAGTATTTT. Residues: CASSLGSASATDTQYF.

The chain employs TRBV2 and TRBJ1-2; D unresolved. V was pared by 6 bases and J by 4 bases, with 15 bases between. The germline CDR1 and CDR2 sequences are SNHLY and FYNNEI. The CDR3 is made up of 14 amino acids. The CDR3 loop reads CASRVEHSVYGYTF. CDR3 in DNA: TGTGCCAGCAGGGTAGAGCATAGTGTCTATGGCTACACCTTC.

At least ten counts were recorded for this clonotype. The chain combines TRBV12-3 or TRBV12-4 with TRBJ2-1, with D uncertain. V gave up 5 bases and J gave up 7 bases, with 9 bases separating them. This CDR3 has 12 residues. The CDR3 DNA reads TGTGCCAGCAGTAAAGTTGGAAATGAGCAGTTCTTC. Amino acids: CASSKVGNEQFF.

This clonotype was observed a few times. V and J are TRBV7-9 and TRBJ2-1; maybe TRBD2 (7 bases). Germline CDR1 is SEHNR and CDR2 is FQNEAQ (reference sequence). V gave up 0 bases and J gave up 9 bases, with 18 bases separating them. The CDR3 sequence is 16 residues long. The chain's CDR3 is CASSLALGGASGEQFF. Written as DNA, the CDR3 is TGTGCCAGCAGCTTAGCTCTAGGGGGGGCTTCAGGTGAGCAGTTCTTC.

The genes are TRBV6-2 or TRBV6-3 and TRBJ2-3, with 14 bases identical to TRBD2. V shed 2 bases, J shed 6 bases, and the junction held 7 bases outside the gene matches. The CDR3 covers 17 residues. Germline V gene lookup returns CDR1 MNHEY and CDR2 SVGEGT. The CDR3 protein is CASSYRGLAGVMDTQYF. The CDR3 bases are TGTGCCAGCAGTTACCGGGGACTAGCGGGGGTCATGGATACGCAGTATTTT.

The CDR3: CAISEPQYNSPLHF. The CDR3 coding sequence is TGTGCCATCAGTGAACCCCAGTATAATTCACCCCTCCACTTT. The J gene is TRBJ1-6, the V gene TRBV10-3; no firm D call. The V and J ends lost 3 bases and 4 bases respectively, with 7 bases between them. The CDR3 sequence is 14 residues long. Germline V gives CDR1 ENHRY, CDR2 SYGVKD.

Comment on this clonotype: The CDR3 carries no conserved terminal phenylalanine or tryptophan, so it likely arises from a read error. The chain links TRBV20-1 to TRBJ2-3; D is uncertain. Germline V gene lookup returns CDR1 DFQATT and CDR2 SNEGSKA (reference sequence). V lost 0 bases and J lost 0, with 16 bases in between. The CDR3 consists of 17 residues. In nucleotides, the CDR3 is TGCAGTGCTAGAGATCTGGGCTCCGAGGCTAGCACAGATACGCAGTATATT. Its protein product is CSARDLGSEASTDTQYI.

This rearrangement joins TRBV7-2 to TRBJ1-6; TRBD1 agrees at 8 bases. The V gene end was trimmed by 4 bases and the J gene end by 7 bases; junction bases not matched to a gene: 6. The germline gives CDR1 SGHTA, CDR2 FQGNSA. This CDR3 is built from 15 residues. DNA for the CDR3: TGTGCCAGCAGCTCTACCGGGACAGGAAATTCACCCCTCCACTTT. Translating it yields CASSSTGTGNSPLHF.